This entry lists 30 T cell receptor beta chains sequenced from one sample in a study of cytomegalovirus exposure and HLA in healthy donors. 13 Jbeta primers and 60 Vbeta primers were used for the PCR. The table came from immunoSEQ multiplex PCR; TCRdb's copy has only in-frame clones and leaves some out. The data contain under 200,000 clones, about three quarters of them seen just once; the ten biggest clones take up approximately 2.9%. Sequencing used PBMCs. The receptor source for this set is a woman between 40 and 55 years old in good health and CMV-seropositive.

The genes are TRBV7-6 and TRBJ1-1; tentative D call: TRBD1 (6 bases). CDR1 is SGHVS and CDR2 is FNYEAQ in the germline V gene. Trimming removed 5 bases at V and 4 bases at J, with 14 bases between. The CDR3 is 14 amino acids. This CDR3 is CASSPTGSGTEAFF. Here the CDR3 DNA reads TGTGCCAGCAGCCCCACAGGGTCAGGCACTGAAGCTTTCTTT.

V is TRBV25-1 and J is TRBJ1-4, with TRBD1 identical over 10 bases. The CDR3 has 15 residues. Per germline, CDR1 MGHDK and CDR2 SYGVNS. The trim removed 2 bases at V and 8 bases at J, leaving 5 bases unmatched. The CDR3 protein is CASSEPGQGEEKLFF. The DNA of the CDR3 is TGTGCCAGCAGTGAACCCGGACAGGGGGAGGAAAAACTGTTTTTT.

J is TRBJ1-3 and V is TRBV2; D gene unclear. V lost 4 bases, J lost 1 base, and 17 bases lay in between. Per the germline V gene, CDR1 is SNHLY and CDR2 is FYNNEI. The CDR3 has 17 amino acids. CDR3 nucleotides: TGTGCCAGCAGTGGAAATCTCGCAGGCATGTCTGGAAACACCATATATTTT. It specifies CASSGNLAGMSGNTIYF.

This chain links TRBV4-3 with TRBJ2-5; no reliable D call. Trimming took 0 bases from V and 5 from J, leaving 10 bases between them. The CDR3 extends over 14 amino acids. Per germline, CDR1 LGHNA and CDR2 YSLEER. CDR3 region: CASSQDRQWETQYF. CDR3 sequence (DNA): TGCGCCAGCAGCCAAGATAGACAATGGGAGACCCAGTACTTC.

This clone was recorded once. The gene calls are TRBV5-1 and TRBJ2-2; TRBD2 agrees at 9 bases. Germline V lookup: CDR1 SGHRS, CDR2 YFSETQ. There are 18 residues in the CDR3. The junction had 11 bases not matched to a gene; V was cut back by 0 bases and J by 5 bases. CDR3 in DNA: TGCGCCAGCAGCTTGGTGGCTAGCGGGGCCTTGTGGACCGGGGAGCTGTTTTTT. Amino acids: CASSLVASGALWTGELFF.

The V and J genes are TRBV18 and TRBJ1-1; D is unclear. This CDR3 comprises 14 residues. CDR1 and CDR2 (germline): KGHSH, LQKENI. V gave up 5 bases and J gave up 1 base, with 11 bases separating them. This CDR3 is CASSSTRENTEAFF. The CDR3 nucleotides read TGTGCCAGCTCATCTACCCGGGAGAACACTGAAGCTTTCTTT.

The V call is TRBV28, the J call TRBJ2-7; D is perhaps TRBD1 (6 bases). Germline loops: CDR1 MDHEN, CDR2 SYDVKM. The CDR3 runs to 15 residues. Between the trimmed V and J ends, which lost 5 bases and 3 bases, there was a span of 17 bases. Here the CDR3 DNA reads TGTGCCAGCAGTGGTGCAGGGGCGCTAAACTACGAGCAGTACTTC. Translating gives CASSGAGALNYEQYF.

This clone was recorded only once. V and J are TRBV4-2 and TRBJ1-3, with TRBD1 matching 7 bases. With V trimmed by 0 bases and J by 0 bases, 2 bases remained unmatched. The CDR3 extends over 16 amino acids. The V gene's germline CDR1 is LGHNA and CDR2 YNFKEQ. CDR3 loop: CASSQEDRISGNTIYF. The CDR3 nucleotides are TGTGCCAGCAGCCAAGAGGACAGGATCTCTGGAAACACCATATATTTT.

As DNA, the CDR3 is TGTGCCAGCAGCGTAGGGACAGTCGTAGCCAAAAACATTCAGTACTTC. As protein: CASSVGTVVAKNIQYF. The chain employs TRBV9 and TRBJ2-4; D is perhaps TRBD1 (6 bases). CDR3 size: 16 residues. V dropped 0 bases and J dropped 0 bases, with 10 bases sitting between them. Per germline, CDR1 SGDLS and CDR2 YYNGEE. The full variable domain, with the rest looked up from reference TRBV9 and TRBJ2-4, is DSGVTQTPKHLITATGQRVTLRCSPRSGDLSVYWYQQSLDQGLQFLIQYYNGEERAKGNILERFSAQQFPDLHSELNLSSLELGDSALYFCASSVGTVVAKNIQYFGAGTRLSVL.

The chain joins TRBV9 to TRBJ1-1, with 7 bases that match TRBD1. The CDR3 runs 17 residues. V gave up 3 bases and J gave up 0 bases; unmatched junction bases: 11. Germline CDR1 is SGDLS and CDR2 is YYNGEE. The CDR3 here is CASSARPGQYMNTEAFF. The CDR3 region has the DNA TGTGCCAGCAGCGCCCGGCCGGGACAGTACATGAACACTGAAGCTTTCTTT. Complete variable domain (other parts from reference TRBV9 and TRBJ1-1): DSGVTQTPKHLITATGQRVTLRCSPRSGDLSVYWYQQSLDQGLQFLIQYYNGEERAKGNILERFSAQQFPDLHSELNLSSLELGDSALYFCASSARPGQYMNTEAFFGQGTRLTVV.

A remark on this clone: The same CDR3 arises from other DNA sequences in this sample as well. The chain carries TRBV15 and TRBJ2-1, with 7 bases identical to TRBD2. The CDR3 is 16 amino acids. Germline CDR1 LNHNV, CDR2 YYDKDF (reference sequence). V shed 1 base, J shed 4 bases, and the junction held 7 bases outside the gene matches. In nucleotides, the CDR3 is TGTGCCACCAGCAGAGGGACTAGTGGGTTGTACAATGAGCAGTTCTTC. This encodes CATSRGTSGLYNEQFF.

The J gene is TRBJ1-3, the V gene TRBV30; the match to TRBD1 covers 7 bases. This CDR3 comprises 13 residues. Germline trimming cut 2 bases from V and 4 bases from J; bases unmatched to any gene: 2. Germline V gene lookup returns CDR1 GTSNPN and CDR2 SVGIG (reference sequence). The CDR3 reads CAWSRGQGNTIYF. Written as DNA, the CDR3 is TGTGCCTGGAGTAGGGGGCAAGGAAACACCATATATTTT.

V and J are TRBV30 and TRBJ2-1; 9 bases are a match to TRBD2. The junction had 8 bases not matched to a gene; V was cut back by 4 bases and J by 7 bases. Germline V gene lookup returns CDR1 GTSNPN and CDR2 SVGIG (reference sequence). CDR3 size: 14 residues. The CDR3 protein is CAWNVAGVGNEQFF. CDR3 DNA: TGTGCCTGGAATGTAGCGGGAGTAGGGAATGAGCAGTTCTTC.

This clone was recorded a few times. The CDR3, as DNA: TGTGCCAGCACCGCGGCGGGACAGAGGGGAAATCAGCCCCAGCATTTT. Translating gives CASTAAGQRGNQPQHF. V is TRBV6-6 and J is TRBJ1-5; 7 positions match TRBD1. The V segment lost 7 bases and the J segment 4 bases; nucleotides outside the gene matches: 13. The CDR3 is made up of 16 amino acids. Germline CDR1 is MNHNY and CDR2 is SVGAGI (reference sequence).

The V call is TRBV19, the J call TRBJ2-3; 10 bases are shared with TRBD2. This CDR3 region has 20 residues. Germline CDR1 and CDR2: LNHDA and SQIVND (reference sequence). Germline trimming cut 4 bases from V and 0 bases from J; bases unmatched to any gene: 16. The DNA of the CDR3 is TGTGCCAGTAGTACCTCCAGATCTTCTAGCGGGGGCCTAAGCACAGATACGCAGTATTTT. This translates into CASSTSRSSSGGLSTDTQYF.

J is TRBJ2-2 and V is TRBV21-1; no DNA check was done on the table's D call, TRBD2. TRBV21-1 is a pseudogene segment. This CDR3 spans 13 amino acids. The CDR3, as DNA: TGTGCCATCCCGGGGAGGGGGACCGGGGAGCTGTTTTTT. Translating gives CAIPGRGTGELFF.

The chain links TRBV5-1 to TRBJ1-3, with D maybe TRBD1 (5 bases). The length of the CDR3 is 16 residues. The V gene lost 0 bases and the J gene lost 0 bases, with 10 bases spanning the gap. The germline V gene encodes CDR1 SGHRS and CDR2 YFSETQ. CDR3 amino acids: CASSLGDSHSGNTIYF. The CDR3 nucleotides read TGCGCCAGCAGCTTGGGTGACAGTCACTCTGGAAACACCATATATTTT. Full variable domain (outside the CDR3, taken from reference TRBV5-1 and TRBJ1-3): KAGVTQTPRYLIKTRGQQVTLSCSPISGHRSVSWYQQTPGQGLQFLFEYFSETQRNKGNFPGRFSGRQFSNSRSEMNVSTLELGDSALYLCASSLGDSHSGNTIYFGEGSWLTVV.

The chain combines TRBV6-5 with TRBJ2-1, with TRBD2 identical over 7 bases. J was trimmed by 3 bases and V by 3 bases; bases with no gene match: 8. The CDR3 sequence is 16 residues long. In germline, CDR1 is MNHEY, CDR2 SVGAGI. DNA for the CDR3: TGTGCCAGCAGTTATCGGGTGGGGAGGGTCTACAATGAGCAGTTCTTC. Its translation: CASSYRVGRVYNEQFF.

The chain joins TRBV14 to TRBJ2-3; 7 positions match TRBD1. The CDR3 is 16 amino acids. Per germline, CDR1 SGHDN and CDR2 FVKESK. The V gene end was trimmed by 1 base and the J gene end by 2 bases; junction bases not matched to a gene: 6. The CDR3 DNA is TGTGCCAGCAGCCAAGGACGAGGGGGCATCACAGATACGCAGTATTTT. It codes for CASSQGRGGITDTQYF.

The count of this clone is one. The genes are TRBV7-2 and TRBJ2-1; 9 nucleotides agree with TRBD2. Germline CDR1 reads SGHTA; CDR2 reads FQGNSA. The length of the CDR3 is 17 residues. Trimming took 3 bases from V and 4 from J; bases not matched to a gene: 10. CDR3 in DNA: TGTGCCAGCAGCTTGAGATCCGGGACTAGCCTTTACAATGAGCAGTTCTTC. This sequence encodes CASSLRSGTSLYNEQFF.

This clone came up a few times. Written as DNA, the CDR3 is TGTGCCAGCAGGGCTCGAGGGCCAGGCACCGGGGAGCTGTTTTTT. Its translation: CASRARGPGTGELFF. This rearrangement joins TRBV2 to TRBJ2-2; D possibly corresponds to TRBD2 (5 bases). CDR1 and CDR2 (germline): SNHLY, FYNNEI. The V end lost 6 bases, the J end lost 4 bases, and 15 bases lay between the germline ends. There are 15 residues in the CDR3.

This chain links TRBV6-5 with TRBJ1-2, with D perhaps TRBD1 (6 bases). Trimming left V 6 bases short and J 7 bases short, with 12 bases between. Looked up from germline, CDR1 is MNHEY and CDR2 is SVGAGI. CDR3 size: 12 residues. The CDR3 loop is CASRQGLGGYTF. The DNA for the CDR3 is TGTGCCAGCAGACAGGGTTTGGGTGGCTACACCTTC.

CDR3 nucleotides: TGTGCCAGCTCACCGGGGACTAGCGGGAGGTTGGAGACCCAGTACTTC. This gives the protein CASSPGTSGRLETQYF. The chain uses TRBV18 and TRBJ2-5, with 15 bases lining up with TRBD2. Germline lookup yields CDR1 KGHSH and CDR2 LQKENI. The CDR3 is made up of 16 amino acids. V shed 3 bases and J 5 bases; nucleotides not matched to a gene: 4.

This chain joins TRBV10-3 and TRBJ2-7; D gene ambiguous. From germline, CDR1 is ENHRY and CDR2 SYGVKD. Deletions cut 6 bases from V and 7 bases from J, with 13 bases between. There are 12 residues in the CDR3. This chain's CDR3 is CAIRKNTGEQYF. The CDR3 DNA sequence: TGTGCCATCAGAAAGAATACCGGGGAGCAGTACTTC.

The V gene is TRBV9, the J gene TRBJ1-4, with 7 bases fitting TRBD1. This CDR3 has 15 residues. Trimming at V came to 4 bases and at J to 4 bases, leaving 7 bases not matched to a gene. Germline values: CDR1 SGDLS, CDR2 YYNGEE. CDR3 sequence: CASSQGGPLNEKLFF. The CDR3 DNA is TGTGCCAGCAGCCAGGGGGGTCCCCTTAATGAAAAACTGTTTTTT.

The rearrangement uses TRBV5-1 and TRBJ2-3, with 8 bases lining up with TRBD1. CDR1 and CDR2 from the germline V gene are SGHRS and YFSETQ. The J segment lost 2 bases and the V segment lost 4 bases, leaving 12 bases of the junction unmatched. The CDR3 totals 17 residues. CDR3 bases: TGCGCCAGCAGCCCGAGGATGGACAGGGCGTTCACAGATACGCAGTATTTT. Its translation is CASSPRMDRAFTDTQYF.

This clone was seen once. The rearrangement links TRBV10-1 to TRBJ2-7, with a possible D match to TRBD2 (6 bases). The germline V gene has CDR1 WNHNN and CDR2 SYGVQD (reference sequence). The CDR3 loop spans 20 amino acids. Trimming removed 2 bases from V and 2 bases from J, with 28 bases in between. The CDR3 loop reads CASSEPELTLQWRGAYEQYF. The DNA for the CDR3 is TGCGCCAGCAGTGAGCCGGAGCTAACCCTTCAATGGCGGGGAGCCTACGAGCAGTACTTC.

This clone appeared a few times. The V gene is TRBV27, the J gene TRBJ1-1; 7 bases line up with TRBD1. This CDR3 is 14 amino acids long. J was trimmed by 4 bases and V by 5 bases; bases with no gene match: 7. From germline, CDR1 is MNHEY and CDR2 SMNVEV (reference sequence). The CDR3 bases are TGTGCCAGCAGTCTAAACAGGGACAGCACTGAAGCTTTCTTT. Translating it yields CASSLNRDSTEAFF.

The rearrangement joins TRBV5-4 to TRBJ2-1, with 14 bases matching TRBD2. V lost 4 bases to trimming and J lost 5 bases; unmatched junction nucleotides: 2. Germline CDR1 and CDR2: SGHNT and YYREEE (reference sequence). The length of the CDR3 is 15 residues. CDR3 in amino acids: CASSQTSGGDNEQFF. In DNA, the CDR3 is TGTGCCAGCAGCCAGACTAGCGGGGGGGACAATGAGCAGTTCTTC.

The rearrangement uses TRBV6-1 and TRBJ1-5, with D perhaps matching TRBD1 (5 bases). CDR3 length: 12 residues. CDR1 MNHNS and CDR2 SASEGT come from the germline V gene. V dropped 5 bases and J dropped 9 bases, with 11 bases sitting between them. The CDR3 nucleotides read TGTGCCAGCAGTTCGCAGGGTCTGCCCCAGCATTTT. Protein: CASSSQGLPQHF.